Listed here are 27 T cell receptor beta chains from one sample, sequenced in a study of cytomegalovirus exposure and HLA in healthy donors. Both 60 Vbeta primers and 13 Jbeta primers went into the PCR. Here immunoSEQ multiplex PCR was the method, and the copy in TCRdb shows in-frame clones only, minus some. The repertoire includes 81,000 or so clones, roughly 77% of them detected once, and about 4% sits in the top ten. Sequenced sample: PBMCs. These receptors all come from a man aged 55 to 70 in good health and CMV-seronegative.

V is TRBV7-9 and J is TRBJ2-7, with a tentative D call TRBD2 (5 bases). CDR1 and CDR2 from the germline V gene are SEHNR and FQNEAQ (reference sequence). This CDR3 region has 12 residues. V was clipped by 6 bases and J by 6 bases, with 12 bases between them. The CDR3 region has the DNA TGTGCCAGCAGTGCGGGCGCCCTCGAGCAGTACTTC. As protein: CASSAGALEQYF.

This rearrangement joins TRBV5-5 to TRBJ2-1; a weak D match, TRBD2 (7 bases). Germline lookup yields CDR1 SGHKS and CDR2 YYEKEE (reference sequence). Trimming removed 0 bases at V and 4 bases at J, with 11 bases between. The CDR3 runs 15 residues. CDR3 DNA sequence: TGTGCCAGCAGCTTGGGTGCGGGGGCTTACAATGAGCAGTTCTTC. Its protein product is CASSLGAGAYNEQFF.

CDR3 loop: CASSEGASGGLYEQYF. CDR3 bases: TGTGCCAGCAGTGAAGGTGCCAGCGGGGGGCTTTACGAGCAGTACTTC. The chain couples TRBV2 to TRBJ2-7; 9 nucleotides line up with TRBD2. CDR3 length: 16 residues. Losses at the gene ends were 1 base for V and 4 bases for J; bases not matched to a gene: 8. The germline V gene has CDR1 SNHLY and CDR2 FYNNEI.

This chain uses TRBV5-6 with TRBJ1-1; 7 nucleotides match TRBD1. Germline CDR1 SGHDT, CDR2 YYEEEE. The CDR3 has 12 residues. Unmatched junction bases numbered 0, after V lost 0 bases and J lost 7 bases. CDR3 in DNA: TGTGCCAGCAGCTTGGACAGGGGTGAAGCTTTCTTT. Protein product: CASSLDRGEAFF.

There are a few counts of this clone. The chain is built from TRBV10-2 and TRBJ2-3; 8 bases agree with TRBD2. V trimming: 6 bases; J trimming: 5 bases; junction bases outside the gene matches: 7. This CDR3 contains 14 residues. CDR1 and CDR2 from the germline V gene are WSHSY and SAAADI. CDR3 coding DNA: TGCGCCAGCAGAGGGGGACTAGTTGTAGATACGCAGTATTTT. Its translation: CASRGGLVVDTQYF.

The chain couples TRBV6-1 to TRBJ2-7; 7 bases agree with TRBD1. V was pared by 5 bases and J by 6 bases, with 10 bases of the junction left unmatched. The CDR3 runs 14 residues. Germline V gene data show CDR1 as MNHNS and CDR2 as SASEGT. The CDR3 sequence: CASSTTGKSGEQYF. Written as DNA, the CDR3 is TGTGCCAGCAGTACGACAGGGAAGTCGGGCGAGCAGTACTTC.

This clone has a handful of counts. This chain connects TRBV4-1 to TRBJ2-3, with TRBD2 matching over 11 bases. Germline V gives CDR1 MGHRA, CDR2 YSYEKL. The junction had 5 bases not matched to a gene; V was cut back by 3 bases and J by 3 bases. This CDR3 contains 16 residues. The chain's CDR3 is CASSHGGTSGTDTQYF. The CDR3 DNA is TGCGCCAGCAGCCATGGCGGGACTAGCGGTACAGATACGCAGTATTTT.

The CDR3 here is CASSWAGEAFF. CDR3 bases: TGTGCCAGCAGCTGGGCGGGGGAAGCTTTCTTT. The chain has TRBV6-5 and TRBJ1-1, with D hard to call. The CDR3 spans 11 residues. In germline, CDR1 is MNHEY, CDR2 SVGAGI. V was shortened by 6 bases and J by 8 bases, with 10 bases between the two germline ends.

This clone was counted once. V gene TRBV5-6 combines with J gene TRBJ1-2; perhaps TRBD1 as D (6 bases). This CDR3 region has 16 residues. Trimming pared 4 bases from V and 0 bases from J, leaving 16 bases between. CDR1 is SGHDT, CDR2 YYEEEE, per germline. In DNA form, the CDR3 reads TGTGCCAGCAGCAAGGAAACAGGGCTGCCTAACTATGGCTACACCTTC. It encodes CASSKETGLPNYGYTF. Combining the CDR3 with reference TRBV5-6 and TRBJ1-2 gives the whole variable domain DAGVTQSPTHLIKTRGQQVTLRCSPKSGHDTVSWYQQALGQGPQFIFQYYEEEERQRGNFPDRFSGHQFPNYSSELNVNALLLGDSALYLCASSKETGLPNYGYTFGSGTRLTVV.

This clone was seen only once. V usage is TRBV4-1 and J usage is TRBJ2-5; 8 nucleotides line up with TRBD1. Per germline, CDR1 MGHRA and CDR2 YSYEKL. This CDR3 comprises 16 residues. J lost 4 bases, V lost 5 bases, and 12 bases had no gene match. The CDR3 loop reads CASSIGVAGGSETQYF. DNA of the CDR3: TGCGCCAGCAGCATTGGGGTGGCAGGGGGCTCAGAGACCCAGTACTTC.

The CDR3 coding sequence is TGCGCCAGCAGCTTAAGTACTGACTCCTACAATGAGCAGTTCTTC. Its protein product is CASSLSTDSYNEQFF. The chain carries TRBV5-1 and TRBJ2-1; D remains unclear. From germline, CDR1 is SGHRS and CDR2 YFSETQ. The CDR3 has 15 residues. The V end was cut by 2 bases, the J end by 0 bases, with 9 bases between.

The CDR3 protein is CASSQGNRGIRQAQSGNTIYF. CDR3 DNA: TGCGCCAGCAGCCAAGGGAATAGGGGCATCCGACAGGCCCAATCTGGAAACACCATATATTTT. The gene calls are TRBV4-1 and TRBJ1-3; possibly TRBD1 for D (6 bases). The germline gives CDR1 MGHRA, CDR2 YSYEKL. Trimming took 1 base from V and 1 from J, leaving 26 bases between them. This CDR3 comprises 21 residues.

The rearrangement uses TRBV6-5 and TRBJ2-7, with D possibly matching TRBD1 (5 bases). Trimming took 4 bases from V and 2 from J, leaving 12 bases between them. The CDR3 extends over 14 amino acids. Germline CDR1 MNHEY, CDR2 SVGAGI. CDR3 in DNA: TGTGCCAGCAGTTGGGCCCAGGGTCCCTACGAGCAGTACTTC. Encoded protein: CASSWAQGPYEQYF.

V gene TRBV5-4 combines with J gene TRBJ2-7, with D perhaps matching TRBD2 (5 bases). Trimming cost V 2 bases and J 0 bases, with 9 bases left between them. This CDR3 comprises 14 residues. Germline V gene lookup returns CDR1 SGHNT and CDR2 YYREEE (reference sequence). As DNA, the CDR3 is TGTGCCAGCAGCTTCGGGGTGGGCTCCTACGAGCAGTACTTC. Encoded protein: CASSFGVGSYEQYF.

This clone was picked up a small number of times. The chain recombines TRBV10-2 with TRBJ1-2; D remains ambiguous. Germline V gives CDR1 WSHSY, CDR2 SAAADI. With 3 bases removed from V and 6 bases from J, the gap between germline ends came to 14 bases. CDR3 length equals 14 residues. Here the CDR3 DNA reads TGCGCCAGCAGTGACCCAAGCAGGAACGATGGCTACACCTTC. Encoded protein: CASSDPSRNDGYTF.

V usage is TRBV27 and J usage is TRBJ1-5, with 10 bases identical to TRBD1. CDR1 and CDR2 from the germline V gene are MNHEY and SMNVEV (reference sequence). The CDR3 length is 16 residues. Germline trimming cut 5 bases from V and 5 bases from J; bases unmatched to any gene: 9. The CDR3 region has the DNA TGTGCCAGCAGTCCTCAGGACAGGGGGATAGATCAGCCCCAGCATTTT. Translated, it gives CASSPQDRGIDQPQHF.

A remark on this clone: At one boundary the junction diverges from the germline segment, which might be a read error. This chain uses TRBV6-1 with TRBJ2-5; 10 bases line up with TRBD1. The CDR3 has 16 amino acids. The V gene's germline CDR1 is MNHNS and CDR2 SASEGT. CDR3 sequence: CASSEPGQGFQGTQYF. CDR3 DNA: TGTGCCAGCAGTGAACCGGGACAGGGGTTTCAAGGGACCCAGTACTTC.

This CDR3 is CASSGLGARTDTQYF. The CDR3, as DNA: TGTGCCAGCAGTGGCCTAGGGGCCCGCACAGATACGCAGTATTTT. The rearrangement uses TRBV6-1 and TRBJ2-3; possible D gene TRBD1, 5 bases. CDR1 MNHNS and CDR2 SASEGT come from the germline V gene. Trimming stripped 4 bases from V and 1 base from J, with 12 bases between. The CDR3 is 15 amino acids.

The chain recombines TRBV2 with TRBJ2-7; 10 bases line up with TRBD2. Germline V CDR1 and CDR2: SNHLY, FYNNEI. The length of the CDR3 is 15 residues. The trim removed 0 bases at V and 7 bases at J, leaving 6 bases unmatched. The CDR3 reads CASSEALAGADEQYF. The CDR3 bases are TGTGCCAGCAGTGAAGCCCTAGCGGGGGCGGATGAGCAGTACTTC.

The chain uses TRBV7-9 and TRBJ2-3; possibly TRBD1 for D (6 bases). V was shortened by 5 bases and J by 5 bases, with 20 bases between the two germline ends. Per the germline V gene, CDR1 is SEHNR and CDR2 is FQNEAQ (reference sequence). The CDR3 is 16 amino acids. CDR3: CASSPGVQATIDTQYF. The CDR3 DNA follows: TGTGCCAGCAGCCCAGGGGTCCAGGCGACCATAGATACGCAGTATTTT. Full variable domain (missing parts from reference TRBV7-9 and TRBJ2-3): DTGVSQNPRHKITKRGQNVTFRCDPISEHNRLYWYRQTLGQGPEFLTYFQNEAQLEKSRLLSDRFSAERPKGSFSTLEIQRTEQGDSAMYLCASSPGVQATIDTQYFGPGTRLTVL.

The chain couples TRBV5-1 to TRBJ2-3, with D maybe TRBD1 (6 bases). The CDR3 runs 16 residues. Trimming cost V 4 bases and J 2 bases, with 17 bases left between them. The germline gives CDR1 SGHRS, CDR2 YFSETQ. The CDR3 loop is CASSPGSGGHTDTQYF. The CDR3 DNA is TGCGCCAGCAGCCCGGGGAGTGGGGGCCACACAGATACGCAGTATTTT.

Concerning this clone: Distinct nucleotide sequences in the sample also encode this CDR3. The rearrangement uses TRBV11-3 and TRBJ2-1, with 10 bases fitting TRBD1. V trimming: 3 bases; J trimming: 7 bases; junction bases outside the gene matches: 0. The CDR3 loop spans 13 amino acids. Germline V gene lookup returns CDR1 SGHNT and CDR2 YENEEA. CDR3 loop: CASSLGQGNEQFF. The CDR3 region has the DNA TGTGCCAGCAGCTTGGGACAGGGGAATGAGCAGTTCTTC.

The rearrangement links TRBV5-6 to TRBJ2-4; 12 bases map to TRBD1. J gave up 8 bases and V 5 bases, and 5 bases lay outside the gene matches. This CDR3 contains 14 residues. The V gene's germline CDR1 is SGHDT and CDR2 YYEEEE. DNA for the CDR3: TGTGCCAGCAGTGGGGGACAGGGGGCGGACATTCAGTACTTC. Translated: CASSGGQGADIQYF. The variable domain in full, completed from reference TRBV5-6 and TRBJ2-4, reads DAGVTQSPTHLIKTRGQQVTLRCSPKSGHDTVSWYQQALGQGPQFIFQYYEEEERQRGNFPDRFSGHQFPNYSSELNVNALLLGDSALYLCASSGGQGADIQYFGAGTRLSVL.

This chain connects TRBV9 to TRBJ2-6, with D uncertain. The ends were cut back, 0 bases at V and 3 bases at J, with 4 bases in the middle. The CDR3 length is 14 residues. Germline CDR1 SGDLS, CDR2 YYNGEE. CDR3 sequence: CASSVALGANVLTF. CDR3 coding DNA: TGTGCCAGCAGCGTAGCTCTTGGGGCCAACGTCCTGACTTTC.

The J gene is TRBJ2-5, the V gene TRBV5-1; a weak D match, TRBD1 (5 bases). V lost 10 bases and J 5 bases, leaving 24 bases between the germline ends. The CDR3 sequence is 15 residues long. The germline gives CDR1 SGHRS, CDR2 YFSETQ. Written as DNA, the CDR3 is TGCGCCGCCAGCTTAGGAAGTGGGGCCTGGGAGACCCAGTACTTC. Its translation: CAASLGSGAWETQYF.

The chain uses TRBV11-3 and TRBJ2-1; 8 bases agree with TRBD1. The germline gives CDR1 SGHNT, CDR2 YENEEA. With V trimmed by 1 base and J by 8 bases, 4 bases remained unmatched. This CDR3 comprises 14 residues. CDR3 sequence reads: CASSLVGQADEQFF. The CDR3 coding sequence is TGTGCCAGCAGCTTAGTGGGACAGGCAGATGAGCAGTTCTTC.

The V call is TRBV10-3, the J call TRBJ2-3; weak D call: TRBD1 (5 bases). V was shortened by 2 bases and J by 4 bases, with 10 bases between the two germline ends. The CDR3 consists of 14 residues. The germline gives CDR1 ENHRY, CDR2 SYGVKD. CDR3 DNA: TGTGCCATCAGTGAGAGTGGGGCCCCAGATACGCAGTATTTT. It codes for CAISESGAPDTQYF.